This T cell receptor beta chain was sequenced during a study of T cell changes during pregnancy in multiple sclerosis. With V trimmed by 3 bases and J by 0 bases, 2 bases remained unmatched. The CDR3 contains 15 residues. Germline V gene sequence: CDR1 KGHSH, CDR2 LQKENI. The data were produced by immunoSEQ multiplex PCR, yet TCRdb's version contains in-frame clones alone and is incomplete. The data contain 40,000 to 50,000 clones, roughly 87% of them seen just once; the ten biggest clones take up approximately 0.61%. This sequence joins TRBV18 and TRBJ2-1; 7 nucleotides match TRBD2. The sequence was obtained from a female donor with multiple sclerosis, enrolled in a pregnancy study. The sample in question was CD4+ T cells from peripheral blood mononuclear cells, obtained in the first trimester of pregnancy. The CDR3 coding sequence is TGTGCCAGCTCACCGGGAGGGGCCTCCTACAATGAGCAGTTCTTC. Protein product: CASSPGGASYNEQFF.